The TCR beta chain under discussion was sequenced for a study of blood T cells in healthy people across ages. Study-wide findings and caveats: Per million T cells, TCR beta diversity dropped roughly linearly as age increased. Naive CD4+ cell counts and diversity both ran higher in long-lived than in aged donors.

Combining a sample-barcoded 5' primer with a J-beta primer mix, a second PCR ran for 7 to 11 cycles. TCRdb called the 5' RACE reads again in MiXCR, with one record for every CDR3 protein. The data show 700,000 to 1,000,000 distinct CDR3 sequences, 40% to 50% seen once. Concerning this clonotype: Its antigen remains unknown.

Healthy Caucasians from Russia aged about 6 to 90 served as donors. Per sample, at least 6 micrograms of total RNA were extracted. The sequence was collected from a man aged 55 to 70 in good health. What was sequenced was blood.

The CDR3 coding sequence is TGTGCCAGCAGTGACTGGGCCCCCCGGTGGGACACTGAAGCTTTCTTT. It codes for CASSDWAPRWDTEAFF. V is TRBV6-1 and J is TRBJ1-1; D is ambiguous. With 3 bases removed from V and 3 bases from J, the gap between germline ends came to 17 bases. The CDR3 extends over 16 amino acids. Germline lookup yields CDR1 MNHNS and CDR2 SASEGT.